The 21 T cell receptor beta chains below were found in one sample sequenced in a study of metastatic and nonmetastatic thyroid tumors. TCRdb re-called the PCR reads through MiXCR. The table lists tens of thousands of clones, over 10% of them singletons. Until they underwent thyroid surgery, no patient had received any treatment. The sample was blood. The receptors were sampled from a male donor with papillary thyroid cancer or a benign thyroid nodule (not recorded which). Some clones in this sample may be carry-over from other donors' samples.

In regard to this clone: This sequence may be a read error, since a much larger clone differs from it by one base. The chain employs TRBV11-2 and TRBJ2-7, with 7 positions matching TRBD1. After removal of 5 bases from V and 0 bases from J, the junction contained 10 bases not matched to a gene. This CDR3 is built from 16 residues. Per the germline V gene, CDR1 is SGHAT and CDR2 is FQNNGV. The CDR3 region has the DNA TGTGCCAGCAGCCCGTACTTAGAGGGGGCCTCCTACGAGCAGTACTTC. This translates into CASSPYLEGASYEQYF.

As for this clone: At the DNA level, this CDR3 is encoded by other sequences in the same sample as well. This chain uses TRBV30 with TRBJ2-5; 8 positions agree with TRBD2. V gave up 1 base and J gave up 5 bases; unmatched junction bases: 9. The CDR3 consists of 15 residues. Germline CDR1 GTSNPN, CDR2 SVGIG (reference sequence). The chain's CDR3 is CAWSEAIAGPETQYF. Written as DNA, the CDR3 is TGTGCCTGGAGTGAGGCCATAGCGGGACCGGAGACCCAGTACTTC.

This clone was counted at least ten times. The chain joins TRBV28 to TRBJ2-5; possible D gene TRBD2, 5 bases. The V gene's germline CDR1 is MDHEN and CDR2 SYDVKM. The CDR3 spans 15 residues. Trimming left V 3 bases short and J 7 bases short, with 18 bases between. CDR3 DNA sequence: TGTGCCAGCAGTTTCCGACGAGGGTACGTAGGGACCCAGTACTTC. It is translated as CASSFRRGYVGTQYF.

The sample holds many counts of this clone. The chain links TRBV7-7 to TRBJ2-3; TRBD1 might be the D (7 bases). The CDR3 is 18 amino acids. Per the germline V gene, CDR1 is SSHAT and CDR2 is FNYEAQ (reference sequence). CDR3 loop: CANSLAGGSATSTDTQYF. The CDR3 coding sequence is TGTGCTAACAGCTTAGCAGGGGGGAGCGCTACTAGCACAGATACGCAGTATTTT.

The table lists this clone with many counts. The genes are TRBV19 and TRBJ2-7; a weak D match, TRBD2 (5 bases). Trimming took off 5 bases at V and 2 bases at J, with 13 bases between the two ends. The CDR3 sequence is 14 residues long. Germline lookup yields CDR1 LNHDA and CDR2 SQIVND (reference sequence). The CDR3 DNA reads as TGTGCCAGTAGTCCCGGACTGGGCCCCTACGAGCAGTACTTC. Residues: CASSPGLGPYEQYF.

The table lists this clone with many counts. The CDR3 loop is CASSLRGTDPYNEQFF. The CDR3 bases are TGTGCCAGCAGCTTGCGTGGAACAGACCCCTACAATGAGCAGTTCTTC. This chain connects TRBV7-6 to TRBJ2-1; D uncertain. The CDR3 is 16 residues long. The germline V gene has CDR1 SGHVS and CDR2 FNYEAQ. The V end lost 3 bases, the J end lost 2 bases, and 14 bases lay between the germline ends.

This clone has a count of ten or more. The same CDR3 arises from other DNA sequences in this sample as well. The chain has TRBV14 and TRBJ2-2; 8 bases are shared with TRBD1. Looked up from germline, CDR1 is SGHDN and CDR2 is FVKESK. The CDR3 extends over 15 amino acids. Trimming at V came to 3 bases and at J to 7 bases, leaving 7 bases not matched to a gene. The CDR3: CASSHLQGEFGELFF. The CDR3 region has the DNA TGTGCCAGCAGCCACCTACAGGGGGAGTTCGGGGAGCTGTTTTTT.

The CDR3 region has the DNA TGTGCCAGCAGCTTAACCGGTCCAGGGGGCTTCGATGAGCAGTTCTTC. Its protein is CASSLTGPGGFDEQFF. This sequence joins TRBV7-3 and TRBJ2-1, with 8 bases aligning to TRBD1. Germline V gene data show CDR1 as SGHTA and CDR2 as FQGTGA. The CDR3 is 16 residues long. Trimming cost V 0 bases and J 8 bases; bases outside gene matches: 9.

Concerning this clone: A clone one base away is much larger, so this may be a read error. This rearrangement joins TRBV11-3 to TRBJ2-5; D is undetermined. This CDR3 is 12 amino acids long. Germline values: CDR1 SGHNT, CDR2 YENEEA. Trimming removed 3 bases from V and 5 bases from J, with 7 bases in between. The CDR3 spells CASSLCRETQYF. The CDR3 nucleotides are TGTGCCAGCAGCTTGTGTAGGGAGACCCAGTACTTC.

V gene TRBV3-1 combines with J gene TRBJ2-2, with 15 bases identical to TRBD2. The CDR3 loop spans 17 amino acids. Germline V gene sequence: CDR1 LGHDT, CDR2 YNNKEL (reference sequence). V lost 4 bases and J lost 4; bases outside the gene matches: 4. For the CDR3, the DNA is TGTGCCAGCAGCCCATGGACTAGCGGGAGGGTCACCGGGGAGCTGTTTTTT. Protein product: CASSPWTSGRVTGELFF.

Points on this clone: Other DNA sequences in the sample encode the same CDR3. J is TRBJ1-1 and V is TRBV30; TRBD1 matches 9 bases. The CDR3 is 16 amino acids. With 3 bases clipped from V and 7 bases from J, the junction kept 15 bases outside the gene matches. Looked up from germline, CDR1 is GTSNPN and CDR2 is SVGIG (reference sequence). The CDR3 protein is CAWSATPGTGSVEAFF. In DNA, the CDR3 is TGTGCCTGGAGCGCAACACCAGGGACAGGGAGTGTTGAAGCTTTCTTT.

This chain connects TRBV5-6 to TRBJ2-5; 9 bases are a match to TRBD1. The CDR3 contains 16 residues. Germline values: CDR1 SGHDT, CDR2 YYEEEE. J gave up 4 bases and V 3 bases, and 10 bases lay outside the gene matches. The CDR3 region is CASSSSGQGMRETQYF. The CDR3 bases are TGTGCCAGCAGCTCCTCCGGACAGGGGATGAGAGAGACCCAGTACTTC.

Many counts were recorded for this clone. The chain combines TRBV2 with TRBJ1-5, with D perhaps matching TRBD1 (5 bases). Germline assignment: CDR1 SNHLY and CDR2 FYNNEI. The CDR3 contains 13 residues. V was cut by 6 bases and J by 6 bases, with 12 bases left in between. Written as DNA, the CDR3 is TGTGCCAGCAGAGGGCAGGGTGGTCAGCCCCAGCATTTT. Amino acids: CASRGQGGQPQHF.

This clone is medium-sized. A junction end diverges from the germline sequence, so it may reflect a read error. The chain recombines TRBV6-1 with TRBJ2-7, with TRBD1 identical over 7 bases. The CDR3 extends over 15 amino acids. The germline CDR1 and CDR2 sequences are MNHNS and SASEGT. The CDR3 sequence is CASSEATGEPYEQYF. The DNA for the CDR3 is TGTGCCAGCAGCGAAGCAACAGGGGAACCCTACGAGCAGTACTTC.

This clone showed up many times. Other DNA sequences in the sample encode the same CDR3. This rearrangement joins TRBV30 to TRBJ2-1, with D perhaps being TRBD1 or TRBD2 (5 bases each). Germline CDR1 GTSNPN, CDR2 SVGIG (reference sequence). There are 14 residues in the CDR3. V shed 0 bases and J shed 8 bases, with 14 bases lying between them. The CDR3 loop reads CAWSVGTSIDEQFF. The DNA of the CDR3 is TGTGCCTGGAGTGTAGGGACCAGCATAGATGAGCAGTTCTTC.

This clone occurred many times. The same CDR3 can be traced to other DNA sequences in this sample. The rearrangement uses TRBV9 and TRBJ2-5; D is ambiguous. CDR1 and CDR2 (germline): SGDLS, YYNGEE. With 1 base removed from V and 5 bases from J, the gap between germline ends came to 9 bases. The length of the CDR3 is 13 residues. As DNA, the CDR3 is TGTGCCAGCAGCGTACCCCCGACGGAGACCCAGTACTTC. It is translated as CASSVPPTETQYF.

This clone appeared many times. The CDR3 DNA sequence: TGTGCCAGCAGCCAACAGGGGGCGTGGTACGAGCAGTACTTC. It encodes CASSQQGAWYEQYF. The rearrangement uses TRBV7-2 and TRBJ2-7; TRBD1 matches 9 bases. With 5 bases clipped from V and 4 bases from J, the junction kept 6 bases outside the gene matches. The CDR3 covers 14 residues. From germline, CDR1 is SGHTA and CDR2 FQGNSA.

For the CDR3, the DNA is TGTGCCAGTAGCCTGACAGGGGACCTCTACGAGCAGTACTTC. This encodes CASSLTGDLYEQYF. The rearrangement joins TRBV19 to TRBJ2-7; 8 nucleotides align to TRBD1. With 6 bases clipped from V and 3 bases from J, the junction kept 7 bases outside the gene matches. CDR3 size: 14 residues. Germline CDR1 is LNHDA and CDR2 is SQIVND (reference sequence).

This clone was observed at least ten times. The chain links TRBV11-2 to TRBJ1-5; a possible D gene is TRBD1 (5 bases). Germline V gene data show CDR1 as SGHAT and CDR2 as FQNNGV. The CDR3 totals 17 residues. Deletions cut 5 bases from V and 1 base from J, with 18 bases between. The CDR3 protein is CASSRDGSAGSNQPQHF. CDR3 DNA: TGTGCCAGCAGCCGGGACGGATCGGCAGGGAGCAATCAGCCCCAGCATTTT.

This clone was seen repeatedly, ten times or more. The chain has TRBV18 and TRBJ2-5; 8 nucleotides match TRBD1. V gave up 6 bases and J gave up 5 bases; unmatched junction bases: 5. Germline lookup yields CDR1 KGHSH and CDR2 LQKENI. The CDR3 sequence is 13 residues long. CDR3 nucleotide sequence: TGTGCCAGCTCCCAGGGGGCCGGCGAGACCCAGTACTTC. This codes for CASSQGAGETQYF.

The chain links TRBV3-1 to TRBJ1-1; a weak D match, TRBD1 (5 bases). Germline CDR1 reads LGHDT; CDR2 reads YNNKEL (reference sequence). With 4 bases removed from V and 5 bases from J, the gap between germline ends came to 17 bases. This CDR3 region has 15 residues. The CDR3 DNA reads as TGTGCCAGCAGCCCTACAGGTTTGGGTGAAACTGAAGCTTTCTTT. Amino acid sequence: CASSPTGLGETEAFF.